The 4 T cell receptor beta chains presented below share a single source sample, sequenced in a study of shared clonotypes between healthy human individuals. Some clones are missing from TCRdb's copy, which holds only in-frame ones; the method was immunoSEQ multiplex PCR. The sample records 600,000 to 800,000 clones, about two thirds being singletons. The sequencing sample was made of memory CD4+ T cells sorted from blood. Subset meaning: CD45RA-negative fraction. All receptors come from a woman aged 25 to 39 in good health.

The chain joins TRBV21-1 to TRBJ2-7. TRBV21-1 is given as a pseudogene. The CDR3 has 13 residues. As DNA, the CDR3 is TGTGCCAGCAGCGGGACGTACGGCTACGAGCAGTACTTC. It translates to CASSGTYGYEQYF.

The V call is TRBV11-2, the J call TRBJ2-1; weak D call: TRBD2 (6 bases). CDR1 and CDR2 (germline): SGHAT, FQNNGV. The CDR3 spans 15 residues. Trimming removed 4 bases from V and 4 bases from J, with 14 bases in between. In nucleotides, the CDR3 is TGTGCCAGCAGCTCCCAGCGGGTAGGGTACAATGAGCAGTTCTTC. Its translation is CASSSQRVGYNEQFF.

The chain has TRBV28 and TRBJ2-7; TRBD1 matches at 10 bases. This CDR3 region has 15 residues. V dropped 4 bases and J dropped 5; count of bases not matched to a gene: 8. In germline, CDR1 is MDHEN, CDR2 SYDVKM. The CDR3 bases are TGTGCCAGCAGTTCGCCGGGACAGGGGTACCACGAGCAGTACTTC. Its translation is CASSSPGQGYHEQYF.

The V gene is TRBV18, the J gene TRBJ2-3, with 11 nucleotides matching TRBD2. The CDR3 consists of 16 residues. V gave up 3 bases and J gave up 5 bases; unmatched junction bases: 7. The germline V gene encodes CDR1 KGHSH and CDR2 LQKENI. CDR3 nucleotide sequence: TGTGCCAGCTCACCGGGACTAGCGGTTCGGGGAGATACGCAGTATTTT. As protein: CASSPGLAVRGDTQYF. The complete variable domain, with remaining parts taken from reference TRBV18 and TRBJ2-3, reads NAGVMQNPRHLVRRRGQEARLRCSPMKGHSHVYWYRQLPEEGLKFMVYLQKENIIDESGMPKERFSAEFPKEGPSILRIQQVVRGDSAAYFCASSPGLAVRGDTQYFGPGTRLTVL.